One and the same sample provided the 5 T cell receptor beta chains below, sequenced in a study of shared clonotypes between healthy human individuals. Some clones are missing from TCRdb's copy, which holds only in-frame ones; the method was immunoSEQ multiplex PCR. The table records fewer than 850,000 clones, less than 95% of them present only once. Sequenced sample: memory CD8+ T cells from PBMCs. Stated subset: CD45RO+ cells pooled with CCR7-negative TemRA cells. These receptor sequences come from a man aged 18 to 29 in good health. Some clones in this sample may be carry-over from other donors' samples.

J is TRBJ2-1 and V is TRBV9; weak D call: TRBD2 (6 bases). Trimming left V 2 bases short and J 6 bases short, with 15 bases between. The germline V gene encodes CDR1 SGDLS and CDR2 YYNGEE. The length of the CDR3 is 15 residues. The CDR3 nucleotides read TGTGCCAGCAGCGTGGAGGGTGGGAGCCCCAATGAGCAGTTCTTC. This encodes CASSVEGGSPNEQFF.

This clone was observed once. V is TRBV9 and J is TRBJ2-7; D possibly uses TRBD1 or TRBD2 (5 bases each). This CDR3 comprises 12 residues. V shed 4 bases and J shed 6 bases, with 11 bases lying between them. Germline-derived CDR1 and CDR2 are SGDLS and YYNGEE. The CDR3 DNA reads TGTGCCAGCAGCCCCACCGGGACCGAGCAGTACTTC. Its translation is CASSPTGTEQYF.

The chain carries TRBV7-9 and TRBJ2-1; 7 bases fit TRBD1. With 4 bases clipped from V and 6 bases from J, the junction kept 12 bases outside the gene matches. Per the germline V gene, CDR1 is SEHNR and CDR2 is FQNEAQ (reference sequence). This CDR3 has 16 amino acids. The CDR3 region is CASSSRPGQPFNEQFF. Written as DNA, the CDR3 is TGTGCCAGCAGCTCCCGACCGGGACAGCCGTTCAATGAGCAGTTCTTC.

This clone was detected once. The rearrangement links TRBV9 to TRBJ2-7; D perhaps matches TRBD1 (7 bases). The CDR3 consists of 17 residues. Germline values: CDR1 SGDLS, CDR2 YYNGEE. The germline V and J ends were trimmed by 3 bases and 2 bases, with 21 bases remaining between them. CDR3 DNA sequence: TGTGCCAGCAGCGACGGCCCGGATCAGGGGGGAACCTACGAGCAGTACTTC. Translating gives CASSDGPDQGGTYEQYF.

V usage is TRBV29-1 and J usage is TRBJ1-2, with no clear D. Germline assignment: CDR1 SQVTM and CDR2 ANQGSEA. With 5 bases removed from V and 8 bases from J, the gap between germline ends came to 12 bases. This CDR3 has 11 amino acids. The CDR3 DNA sequence: TGCAGCGTTCCCGATCGTGGGGGCTACACCTTC. Residues: CSVPDRGGYTF.